A selection of T cell receptor beta chains follows, all from one sample in a study of cytomegalovirus exposure and HLA in healthy donors. Sequencing used immunoSEQ multiplex PCR; TCRdb keeps in-frame clones, though not all of them. The table shows about 170,000 clones, with 79% occurring only once. The sample was PBMCs. The source is a woman in her 50s in good health and CMV-seronegative. Each CDR3 is given with its conserved first and last residue. The D gene is left open where the match is weak. Size is omitted from some rows. Given values are once, few, many or a class for expanded clones.

V,D,J,size,CDR3,DNA
TRBV30,TRBD1,TRBJ1-2,NA,CAWTPGQGGGYTF,TGTGCCTGGACCCCGGGACAGGGAGGCGGCTACACCTTC
TRBV7-6,NA,TRBJ2-2,NA,CASSWSAVTGELFF,TGTGCCAGCAGCTGGAGTGCCGTGACCGGGGAGCTGTTTTTT
TRBV7-9,NA,TRBJ1-1,NA,CASSPRPSADTEAFF,TGTGCCAGCAGCCCGCGACCGAGCGCGGACACTGAAGCTTTCTTT
TRBV5-6,NA,TRBJ1-5,NA,CASSLAGQPQHF,TGTGCCAGCAGCTTGGCCGGTCAGCCCCAGCATTTT
TRBV7-6,NA,TRBJ2-5,NA,CASTGYGFQETQYF,TGTGCCAGCACAGGGTATGGGTTCCAAGAGACCCAGTACTTC
TRBV29-1,TRBD1,TRBJ1-6,NA,CSVEADREGSPLHF,TGCAGCGTTGAGGCGGACAGGGAGGGTTCACCCCTCCACTTT
TRBV19,NA,TRBJ2-7,NA,CASSIRGPNEQYF,TGTGCCAGTAGTATCAGGGGCCCGAACGAGCAGTACTTC
TRBV27,NA,TRBJ2-6,NA,CASAWDFSLSGANVLTF,TGTGCCAGCGCATGGGACTTCTCCCTCTCTGGGGCCAACGTCCTGACTTTC
TRBV13,NA,TRBJ2-1,NA,CASSLERVNSGEQFF,TGTGCCAGCAGCTTAGAGAGGGTCAATTCGGGTGAGCAATTCTTC
TRBV15,NA,TRBJ2-3,few,CATSRDRGGGSTDTQYF,TGTGCCACCAGCAGAGATCGTGGCGGGGGCTCCACAGATACGCAGTATTTT
TRBV7-2,TRBD1,TRBJ1-2,NA,CASSLLGTGLRGYTF,TGTGCCAGCAGCTTACTCGGGACAGGGCTTCGTGGCTACACCTTC
TRBV13,TRBD2,TRBJ2-7,few,CASSHTSGTSGYEQYF,TGTGCCAGCAGCCACACCTCCGGGACTAGCGGCTACGAGCAGTACTTC
TRBV2,TRBD1,TRBJ1-2,NA,CASSARTGGKYGYTF,TGTGCCAGCAGTGCCAGGACAGGGGGGAAGTATGGCTACACCTTC
TRBV28,NA,TRBJ1-2,few,CASSLGTYGYTF,TGTGCCAGCAGTTTAGGGACATATGGCTACACCTTC
TRBV18,NA,TRBJ2-5,NA,CASSQTQGLGETQYF,TGTGCCAGCTCGCAAACACAGGGATTGGGAGAGACCCAGTACTTC
TRBV4-1,TRBD2,TRBJ2-7,NA,CASSQDAGLAYEQYF,TGCGCCAGCAGCCAAGATGCGGGACTAGCCTACGAGCAGTACTTC
TRBV5-1,NA,TRBJ2-2,NA,CASSSSGQTNTGELFF,TGCGCCAGCAGCTCCTCGGGACAAACGAACACCGGGGAGCTGTTTTTT
TRBV7-9,NA,TRBJ2-1,NA,CASSPLVGAHNEQFF,TGTGCCAGCAGCCCTTTAGTAGGGGCCCACAATGAGCAGTTCTTC
TRBV28,NA,TRBJ1-4,NA,CASSSQNPGRREKLFF,TGTGCCAGCAGTTCCCAAAACCCGGGGAGGCGTGAAAAACTGTTTTTT
TRBV19,TRBD1,TRBJ1-1,NA,CASRDRGVGTEAFF,TGTGCCAGTAGGGACAGGGGGGTAGGTACTGAAGCTTTCTTT
TRBV5-5,TRBD1,TRBJ2-7,NA,CASSAARQGVLEQYF,TGTGCCAGCAGCGCGGCCCGACAGGGAGTACTGGAGCAGTACTTC
TRBV7-9,NA,TRBJ1-3,NA,CASSSRRKESSGNTIYF,TGTGCCAGCAGCTCCAGGAGGAAAGAGAGCTCTGGAAACACCATATATTTT
TRBV11-3,NA,TRBJ2-2,NA,CASSLDPGTGELFF,TGTGCCAGCAGCTTAGATCCGGGCACCGGGGAGCTGTTTTTT
TRBV7-8,TRBD2,TRBJ2-7,NA,CASSLDSGIAGPLYEQYF,TGTGCCAGCAGCTTAGATTCTGGGATAGCGGGACCACTTTACGAGCAGTACTTC
TRBV10-2,TRBD1,TRBJ1-3,once,CASSAAGGAGNTIYF,TGCGCCAGCAGTGCGGCAGGGGGCGCCGGAAACACCATATATTTT
TRBV11-2,TRBD2,TRBJ2-3,NA,CASGVAGGDTQYF,TGTGCCTCAGGAGTGGCGGGAGGAGATACGCAGTATTTT
TRBV28,NA,TRBJ1-4,NA,CASSTPGASNEKLFF,TGTGCCAGCAGTACCCCAGGGGCTTCTAATGAAAAACTGTTTTTT
TRBV15,NA,TRBJ2-7,NA,CATSREGAGYEQYF,TGTGCCACCAGCAGAGAGGGGGCAGGCTACGAGCAGTACTTC
TRBV6-5,NA,TRBJ2-2,NA,CASSWGLPGTGELFF,TGTGCCAGCAGTTGGGGACTCCCGGGAACCGGGGAGCTGTTCTTT
TRBV18,TRBD1,TRBJ1-4,NA,CASSPDRAANEKLFF,TGTGCCAGCTCACCGGACAGGGCAGCTAATGAAAAACTGTTTTTT
TRBV5-5,NA,TRBJ2-6,NA,CASSLSFSGANVLTF,TGTGCCAGCAGCTTGAGCTTTTCTGGGGCCAACGTCCTGACTTTC
TRBV15,NA,TRBJ1-2,NA,CATSRDTGQPAF,TGTGCCACCAGCAGAGATACGGGTCAGCCAGCCTTC
TRBV5-1,NA,TRBJ2-7,NA,CASSLGAGSYEQYF,TGCGCCAGCAGCTTGGGGGCGGGGTCCTACGAGCAGTACTTC
TRBV28,TRBD1,TRBJ2-1,NA,CASTGGRSPPYNEQFF,TGTGCCAGCACAGGGGGACGGTCCCCTCCTTACAATGAGCAGTTCTTC
TRBV10-1,NA,TRBJ2-2,NA,CASSPGSRGLNTGELFF,TGCGCCAGCAGCCCGGGGAGTCGTGGTCTTAACACCGGGGAGCTGTTTTTT
TRBV7-2,NA,TRBJ2-5,once,CASSLALGGVIQETQYF,TGTGCCAGCAGCTTAGCGCTTGGAGGGGTGATTCAAGAGACCCAGTACTTC
TRBV6-5,NA,TRBJ2-7,few,CASSYGGIIGYEQYF,TGTGCCAGCAGTTATGGAGGAATAATTGGCTACGAGCAGTACTTC
TRBV7-3,NA,TRBJ2-7,NA,CASSPTQGFNEQYF,TGTGCCAGCAGCCCGACGCAGGGTTTCAACGAGCAGTACTTC
TRBV5-1,TRBD1,TRBJ1-4,NA,CASSRGQGVNEKLFF,TGCGCCAGCAGCCGTGGACAGGGAGTTAATGAAAAACTGTTTTTT
TRBV19,NA,TRBJ2-2,NA,CASRLVGTGELFF,TGTGCCAGTAGGCTAGTCGGCACCGGGGAGTTGTTTTTT
TRBV5-1,NA,TRBJ2-7,NA,CASRSPGTYEQYF,TGCGCCAGCAGATCGCCAGGCACCTACGAGCAGTACTTC
TRBV7-2,NA,TRBJ2-1,NA,CASRNTRNNEQFF,TGTGCCAGCAGAAATACTAGGAACAATGAGCAGTTCTTC
TRBV11-2,NA,TRBJ2-3,once,CASSLGGHRTDTQYF,TGTGCCAGCAGCTTAGGGGGACACCGCACAGATACGCAGTATTTT
TRBV11-2,NA,TRBJ2-2,NA,CASSGRRAGTGELFF,TGTGCCAGCAGCGGGAGAAGGGCGGGCACCGGGGAGCTGTTTTTT
TRBV4-1,NA,TRBJ2-7,NA,CASSQGEGSPSYEQYF,TGCGCCAGCAGCCAAGGTGAGGGTTCCCCCTCCTACGAGCAGTACTTC
TRBV6-1,TRBD1,TRBJ2-7,NA,CASSERGRGLGRVYEQYF,TGTGCCAGCAGTGAAAGGGGGCGCGGGTTGGGCCGAGTCTACGAGCAGTACTTC
TRBV19,NA,TRBJ2-2,NA,CASSIYGGGNTGELFF,TGTGCCAGTAGTATATACGGCGGAGGGAACACCGGGGAGCTGTTTTTT
TRBV10-3,TRBD2,TRBJ2-7,few,CAISDAGGSDEQYF,TGTGCCATCAGTGATGCGGGGGGGAGCGACGAGCAGTACTTC
TRBV4-1,NA,TRBJ2-7,NA,CASSQVAGRPYEQYF,TGCGCCAGCAGCCAAGTCGCAGGTAGACCCTACGAGCAGTACTTC
TRBV2,NA,TRBJ2-3,NA,CASSRPGTNLPAFLDTQYF,TGTGCCAGCAGTCGGCCGGGGACAAATCTACCGGCTTTCTTGGATACGCAGTATTTT
TRBV7-3,TRBD1,TRBJ2-7,few,CASSSIPGQVNEQYF,TGTGCCAGCAGCTCCATCCCGGGACAGGTAAACGAGCAGTACTTC
TRBV10-3,TRBD1,TRBJ1-1,NA,CAISTGEMNTEAFF,TGTGCCATCAGTACAGGGGAAATGAACACTGAAGCTTTCTTT
TRBV19,TRBD2,TRBJ2-7,NA,CASSIASGISYEQYF,TGTGCCAGTAGTATAGCTAGCGGGATCTCCTACGAGCAGTACTTC
TRBV7-9,TRBD1,TRBJ2-6,NA,CASSLGRGQGANVLTF,TGTGCCAGCAGCTTGGGCCGGGGACAGGGGGCCAACGTCCTGACTTTC